This record covers a single TCR beta chain. This clone's antigen is unknown. No base qualities exist here, and no much larger clone lies one base off it. The CDR3 holds 16 amino acids from the cysteine to the phenylalanine. Only the CDR3 DNA stays, 48 bases, in frame from base 1. The germline V and J ends show losses of 4 bases and 2 bases respectively, and no gene match explains 7 bases of the junction. CDR1 and CDR2, looked up from the germline V gene, are KGHSH and LQKENI. The library was built by means of the immunoSEQ multiplex PCR assay. TCRdb provides this immuneACCESS table in a form limited to in-frame rearrangements. Some clones are lacking; in checked studies, under half of them reflect an unresolved V gene, and why the rest are absent is not known. The sample table records fewer than 110,000 clones; 96% of these occur just once. The ten largest make up approximately 0.2% of the sample. These data come from a study of technical replicates of blood from four donors (dated 2017 in TCRdb).

The rearranged chain carries TRBV18 and TRBJ2-3; the junction holds 9 bases that match TRBD1. Sequenced: T cells isolated from PBMCs. The clonotype was recovered from a human donor in good health. The CDR3 reads as follows: CASSQVGQGITDTQYF. The nucleotide sequence reads as follows: TGTGCCAGCTCACAAGTTGGACAGGGGATCACAGATACGCAGTATTTT.